This T cell receptor beta chain comes out of a study of shared clonotypes between healthy human individuals. Looking at the study overall: Used for every donor were three CD4 naive, three CD4 memory, two CD8 naive and one CD8 memory plate.

Researchers ran the assay at a deep level. Only in-frame clones appear in the TCRdb table, and some are missing; sequencing was by immunoSEQ multiplex PCR. This table has some 1,100,000 clones, around 78% appearing once. Whole-study results and caveats: It was anticipated that sequencing depth would influence how many clonotypes donors shared.

This CDR3 region has 13 residues. Germline V CDR1 and CDR2: MNHEY, SMNVEV (reference sequence). V shed 8 bases and J shed 4 bases, with 14 bases lying between them. As for this clone: The antigen remains unidentified.

The genes are TRBV27 and TRBJ1-1, with D tentatively TRBD1 (6 bases). Sequenced input: memory CD4+ T cells from PBMCs. Subset described: CD45RA-negative fraction. The TCR sequence derives from a man younger than 30 in good health. Some clones in this sample may be carry-over from other donors' samples. The CDR3 loop reads CASQGFMGTEAFF. The CDR3, as DNA: TGTGCCAGCCAGGGGTTTATGGGCACTGAAGCTTTCTTT.